This T cell receptor beta chain was sequenced in a study of vaccination and CD4 T cells after COVID-19. As for the study in general: There were two doses of either BNT162b2 or mRNA-1273 vaccine given to participants. Regarding the study as a whole: Relatively small numbers of convalescent patients were studied, with no early post-infection timepoints included.

CDR1 DFQATT and CDR2 SNEGSKA come from the germline V gene (reference sequence). V lost 5 bases to trimming and J lost 7 bases, with 15 bases between them. CDR3 length: 14 residues. For this clonotype: Its cognate antigen is unknown.

The Oncomine TCR Beta short-read assay was what sequenced the DNA obtained from cultured CD4+ T cells. TCRdb reprocessed the PCR reads via MiXCR and lists one record per CDR3 protein. The data show fewer than 11,000 distinct CDR3 sequences, approximately 30% seen once. Treatment here: approximately nine-day PBMC culture with coronavirus spike peptide pools or control peptides (ViraFEST assay). TCRs were sequenced by ViraFEST after antigen-specific T cells had been expanded with peptide pools. This receptor was identified in a human donor who had recovered from COVID-19. This rearrangement joins TRBV20-1 to TRBJ1-6; a weak D match, TRBD1 (6 bases). The sample was CD4+ T cells from blood, cultured in vitro, taken after SARS-CoV-2 vaccination. The CDR3 DNA reads TGCAGTGCTGGACCTGACAGGCAAAATTCACCCCTCCACTTT. Its protein product is CSAGPDRQNSPLHF.